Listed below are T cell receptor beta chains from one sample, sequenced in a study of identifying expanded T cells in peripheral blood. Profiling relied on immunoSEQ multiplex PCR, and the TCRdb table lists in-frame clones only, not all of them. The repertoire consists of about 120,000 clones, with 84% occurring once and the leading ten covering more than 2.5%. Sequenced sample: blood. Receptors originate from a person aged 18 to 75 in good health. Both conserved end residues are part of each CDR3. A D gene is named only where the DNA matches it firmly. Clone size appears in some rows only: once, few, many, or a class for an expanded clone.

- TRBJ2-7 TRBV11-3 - TGTGCCAGCAGAGGACAGAAACTACCCTACGAGCAGTACTTC CASRGQKLPYEQYF
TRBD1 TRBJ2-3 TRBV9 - TGTGCCAGCAATGGGGACAGGAGCACAGATACGCAGTATTTT CASNGDRSTDTQYF
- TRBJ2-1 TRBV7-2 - TGTGCCAGCAGCCCGCGGCGAAACAATGAGCAGTTCTTC CASSPRRNNEQFF
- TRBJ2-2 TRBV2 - TGTGCCAGCAGGGATGGACACAACACCGGGGAGCTGTTTTTT CASRDGHNTGELFF
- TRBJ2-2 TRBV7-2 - TGTGCCAGCAGCTGGGGGGCCGGGGAGCTGTTTTTT CASSWGAGELFF
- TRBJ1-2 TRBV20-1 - TGCAGTGTGGCAGGGAACTATGGCTACACCTTC CSVAGNYGYTF
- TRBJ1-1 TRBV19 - TGTGCCAGTAGACTAGACAGGGAAGCTTTCTTT CASRLDREAFF
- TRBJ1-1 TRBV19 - TGTGCCAGTAGTATTCAGATCATGAACACTGAAGCTTTCTTT CASSIQIMNTEAFF
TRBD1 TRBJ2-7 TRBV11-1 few TGTGCCAGCAGCTCCCGAGGACAGGCCGTCTCCTACGAGCAGTACTTC CASSSRGQAVSYEQYF
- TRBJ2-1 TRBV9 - TGTGCCAGCAGTAGTACAGCCGGGACTTACAATGAGCAGTTCTTC CASSSTAGTYNEQFF
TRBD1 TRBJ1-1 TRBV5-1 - TGCGCCAGCAGCCCCGGGACAGCGAACACTGAAGCTTTCTTT CASSPGTANTEAFF
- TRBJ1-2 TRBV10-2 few TGCGCCAGCAGTGAGTCGGTAGGGGCGGTTCATGGCTACACCTTC CASSESVGAVHGYTF
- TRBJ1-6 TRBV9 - TGTGCCAGCAGCGTCCACTCTAGTTCCTATAATTCACCCCTCCACTTT CASSVHSSSYNSPLHF
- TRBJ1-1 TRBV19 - TGTGCCAGTAGTAACAGGCACGGGTTCACTGAAGCTTTCTTT CASSNRHGFTEAFF
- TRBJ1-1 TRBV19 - TGTGCCAGTAGTATAGGGGCCGGGCGGGCTTTCTTT CASSIGAGRAFF
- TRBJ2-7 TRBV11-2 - TGTGCCAGCAGCTTCCACCCCAGACAGGATTACTACGAGCAGTACTTC CASSFHPRQDYYEQYF
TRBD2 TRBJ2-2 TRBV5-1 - TGCGCCAGCAGCGCTACGGCCGGGGGGACCGGGGAGCTGTTTTTT CASSATAGGTGELFF
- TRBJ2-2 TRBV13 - TGTGCCAGCAGCGCTCGCGGGGTTAACACCGGGGAGCTGTTTTTT CASSARGVNTGELFF
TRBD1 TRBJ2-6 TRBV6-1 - TGTGCCAGCAGTACAGGGGCCGGGGCCAACGTCCTGACTTTC CASSTGAGANVLTF
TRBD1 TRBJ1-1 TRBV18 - TGTGCCAGCTCACCGACAGGGGACGAGGCTTTCTTT CASSPTGDEAFF
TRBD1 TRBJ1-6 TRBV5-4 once TGTGCCAGCAGCCGGGGGACAGGGGGTGCCGATTCACCCCTCCACTTT CASSRGTGGADSPLHF
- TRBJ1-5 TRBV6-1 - TGTGCCAGCAGTGAAGGAACCAATCAGCCCCAGCATTTT CASSEGTNQPQHF
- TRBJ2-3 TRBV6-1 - TGTGCCAGCAGTGAACCCGGGGTTTCCACAGATACGCAGTATTTT CASSEPGVSTDTQYF
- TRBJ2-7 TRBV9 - TGTGCCAGCAGCGAGGACGGTAGCTACGAGCAGTACTTC CASSEDGSYEQYF
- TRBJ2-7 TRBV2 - TGTGCTGAAGGGGCCTCCTCCTACGAGCAGTACTTC CAEGASSYEQYF
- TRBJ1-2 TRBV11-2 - TGTGCCAGCAGCTTAGGTTACAGGGTGGCGGGCTACACCTTC CASSLGYRVAGYTF
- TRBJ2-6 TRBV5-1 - TGCGCCAGCAGCTATTCAAGCTCTGGGGCCAACGTCCTGACTTTC CASSYSSSGANVLTF
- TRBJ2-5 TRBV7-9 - TGTGCCAGCAGCCCCGGACAGCTCCAAGAGACCCAGTACTTC CASSPGQLQETQYF
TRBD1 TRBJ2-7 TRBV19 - TGTGCCAGTAGCCAAGGGACAGGGAACTCCTACGAGCAGTACTTC CASSQGTGNSYEQYF
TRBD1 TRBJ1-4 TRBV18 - TGTGCCAGCTCACTCGCCTACAGGGGAATGAACGAAAAACTGTTTTTT CASSLAYRGMNEKLFF
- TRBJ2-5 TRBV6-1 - TGTGCCAGCAGTGAAATAGAGACCCAGTACTTC CASSEIETQYF
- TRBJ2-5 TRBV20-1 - TGCAGTATTGCTAGGGGGGAGACCCAGTACTTC CSIARGETQYF
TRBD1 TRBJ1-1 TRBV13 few TGTGCCAGCAGCTCCTTGGACAGGAAAGTGGCGAACACTGAAGCTTTCTTT CASSSLDRKVANTEAFF
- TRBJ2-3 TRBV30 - TGTGCCTGGAGTCAAGCCACCGATACGCAGTATTTT CAWSQATDTQYF
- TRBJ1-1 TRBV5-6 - TGTGCCAGCAGCTTGGTTCAGGGTGCGGGGAAGAACACTGAAGCTTTCTTT CASSLVQGAGKNTEAFF
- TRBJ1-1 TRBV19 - TGTGCCAGTAGTTTCCATATGAACACTGAAGCTTTCTTT CASSFHMNTEAFF
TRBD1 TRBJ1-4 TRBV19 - TGTGCCAGTAGTTTCAAACCCCGGGACAGGGTCTACGAAAAACTGTTTTTT CASSFKPRDRVYEKLFF
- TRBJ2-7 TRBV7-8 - TGTGCCAGCAGCTCAGATAACTACGAGCAGTACTTC CASSSDNYEQYF
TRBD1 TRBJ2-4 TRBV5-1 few TGCGCCAGCAGCTTTGGAGCGACAGGGCCGAACATTCAGTACTTC CASSFGATGPNIQYF
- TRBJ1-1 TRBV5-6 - TGTGCCAGCAGCTTGGCTGAGGGGAGGGGCCCCACTGAAGCTTTCTTT CASSLAEGRGPTEAFF
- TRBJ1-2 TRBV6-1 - TGTGCCAGCAGTGAAATTGGCGGACAGAATAACTATGGCTACACCTTC CASSEIGGQNNYGYTF
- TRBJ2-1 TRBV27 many TGTGCCAGCAGTTTATCCTTCTACAATGAGCAGTTCTTC CASSLSFYNEQFF
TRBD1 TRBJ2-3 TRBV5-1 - TGCGCCAGCAGCTTGGTTTCAGGGGGCGCAGATACGCAGTATTTT CASSLVSGGADTQYF
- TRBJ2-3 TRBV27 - TGTGCCAGCAGTCCCAAAGGGACTCTACCCACAGATACGCAGTATTTT CASSPKGTLPTDTQYF
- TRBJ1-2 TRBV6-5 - TGTGCCAGCAGTTACACTACGGCTGATGGCTACACCTTC CASSYTTADGYTF
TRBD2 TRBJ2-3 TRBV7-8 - TGTGCCAGCAGCTTAGTGGCGGAAGGGCTAGCGGGGGGGCTGACAGATACGCAGTATTTT CASSLVAEGLAGGLTDTQYF
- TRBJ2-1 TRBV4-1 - TGCGCCAGCAGCCTACTGAGAGGATCACGGGGGAACAATGAGCAGTTCTTC CASSLLRGSRGNNEQFF
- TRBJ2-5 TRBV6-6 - TGTGCCAGCAGTTACTCAGTCAGCCAAGAGACCCAGTACTTC CASSYSVSQETQYF
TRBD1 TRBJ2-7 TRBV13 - TGTGCCAGCAGCTCCTCACGGACAGGGAACAACGAGCAGTACTTC CASSSSRTGNNEQYF
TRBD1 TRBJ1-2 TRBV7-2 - TGTGCCAGCAGCTCACCGCGGACAGGGGGCACCTATGGCTACACCTTC CASSSPRTGGTYGYTF
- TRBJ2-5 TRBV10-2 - TGCGCCAGCAGTGATGGATGGGCCGCGGAGACCCAGTACTTC CASSDGWAAETQYF
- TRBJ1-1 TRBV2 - TGTGCCAGCAGTGAAATGCGGGTGAACACTGAAGCTTTCTTT CASSEMRVNTEAFF